Below, 32 T cell receptor beta chains from the same sample are listed, as sequenced in a study of T cell responses to AZD1222 COVID-19 vaccine. TCRdb's copy holds only in-frame clones and misses some; the assay was immunoSEQ multiplex PCR. This table holds about 130,000 clones, just over 85% found once. The source was peripheral blood, collected on day 0 of AZD1222 vaccination. These receptors originate from an adult in good health.

The chain combines TRBV4-1 with TRBJ1-4; D not certain. Germline values: CDR1 MGHRA, CDR2 YSYEKL. V gave up 0 bases and J gave up 5 bases, with 10 bases separating them. CDR3 length equals 15 residues. Written as DNA, the CDR3 is TGCGCCAGCAGCCAAGAAGGGTTCCCAAATGAAAAACTGTTTTTT. Its translation: CASSQEGFPNEKLFF.

The chain joins TRBV19 to TRBJ2-7; no definite D call. Germline V gene lookup returns CDR1 LNHDA and CDR2 SQIVND (reference sequence). The CDR3 is 15 residues long. Trimming cost V 3 bases and J 0 bases, with 12 bases left between them. Written as DNA, the CDR3 is TGTGCCAGTAGTATTGAGTCGGCGAGCTCCTACGAGCAGTACTTC. Its translation: CASSIESASSYEQYF.

J is TRBJ2-1 and V is TRBV4-1; the D gene is possibly TRBD1 (6 bases). Trimming stripped 2 bases from V and 0 bases from J, with 11 bases between. The CDR3 extends over 16 amino acids. The V gene's germline CDR1 is MGHRA and CDR2 YSYEKL. CDR3 DNA: TGCGCCAGCAGCCAAACGGACAGCGTCTCCTACAATGAGCAGTTCTTC. It codes for CASSQTDSVSYNEQFF.

The chain links TRBV9 to TRBJ1-3; D may be TRBD1 (5 bases). This CDR3 spans 16 amino acids. CDR1 and CDR2 from the germline V gene are SGDLS and YYNGEE. Trimming pared 4 bases from V and 0 bases from J, leaving 14 bases between. The CDR3: CASSPGFPRSGNTIYF. CDR3 coding DNA: TGTGCCAGCAGCCCAGGGTTCCCCCGCTCTGGAAACACCATATATTTT.

This clone came up once. J is TRBJ1-1 and V is TRBV10-3; D possibly corresponds to TRBD1 (6 bases). Trimming removed 0 bases from V and 8 bases from J, with 25 bases in between. Germline lookup yields CDR1 ENHRY and CDR2 SYGVKD. The CDR3 consists of 18 residues. CDR3 DNA sequence: TGTGCCATCAGTGAGTCGCCCCTAGAAACAGGGATTCTTTCCGAAGCTTTCTTT. Its protein product is CAISESPLETGILSEAFF.

V is TRBV20-1 and J is TRBJ2-1, with D tentatively TRBD1 (5 bases). V gave up 3 bases and J gave up 0 bases, with 12 bases separating them. CDR3 length: 15 residues. The germline gives CDR1 DFQATT, CDR2 SNEGSKA (reference sequence). CDR3 bases: TGCAGTGCTAGTTCCGACAGCAGCTCCTACAATGAGCAGTTCTTC. This gives the protein CSASSDSSSYNEQFF.

This clone was detected a few times. The chain couples TRBV6-5 to TRBJ2-2; weak D call: TRBD1 (6 bases). CDR3 length: 15 amino acids. V was shortened by 4 bases and J by 0 bases, with 9 bases between the two germline ends. Germline V gene data show CDR1 as MNHEY and CDR2 as SVGAGI. The CDR3, as DNA: TGTGCCAGCAGTTTTCGGACAGCGAACACCGGGGAGCTGTTTTTT. Its protein is CASSFRTANTGELFF.

The chain carries TRBV5-4 and TRBJ2-1, with D tentatively TRBD2 (6 bases). The CDR3 has 14 residues. V gave up 4 bases and J gave up 6 bases, with 14 bases separating them. Germline lookup yields CDR1 SGHNT and CDR2 YYREEE (reference sequence). CDR3 DNA sequence: TGTGCCAGCAGCCCGACTCAAGCGGGCAATGAGCAGTTCTTC. It specifies CASSPTQAGNEQFF.

The chain uses TRBV19 and TRBJ1-4, with unresolved D. The CDR3 has 12 residues. CDR1 and CDR2 (germline): LNHDA, SQIVND (reference sequence). Between the trimmed V and J ends, which lost 2 bases and 5 bases, there was a span of 3 bases. The CDR3 loop is CASSIINEKLFF. CDR3 sequence (DNA): TGTGCCAGTAGTATAATCAATGAAAAACTGTTTTTT. Looking up the rest from reference TRBV19 and TRBJ1-4 gives the full variable domain: DGGITQSPKYLFRKEGQNVTLSCEQNLNHDAMYWYRQDPGQGLRLIYYSQIVNDFQKGDIAEGYSVSREKKESFPLTVTSAQKNPTAFYLCASSIINEKLFFGSGTQLSVL.

The chain combines TRBV19 with TRBJ1-1; D is perhaps TRBD1 (6 bases). The CDR3 totals 13 residues. CDR1 and CDR2 from the germline V gene are LNHDA and SQIVND (reference sequence). Trimming took 4 bases from V and 6 from J, leaving 12 bases between them. The CDR3: CASSTGQYSEAFF. The CDR3 DNA reads as TGTGCCAGTAGTACCGGACAGTACTCTGAAGCTTTCTTT.

The chain links TRBV5-1 to TRBJ1-4; unclear D gene. Germline-derived CDR1 and CDR2 are SGHRS and YFSETQ. V was pared by 0 bases and J by 2 bases, with 5 bases between. The CDR3 covers 14 residues. CDR3 in DNA: TGCGCCAGCAGCTTGGGAGGGACTAATGAAAAACTGTTTTTT. Translating it yields CASSLGGTNEKLFF.

The V gene is TRBV7-2, the J gene TRBJ2-3; TRBD2 aligns across 12 bases. Germline CDR1 and CDR2: SGHTA and FQGNSA. CDR3 length: 18 residues. After removal of 5 bases from V and 1 base from J, the junction contained 10 bases not matched to a gene. DNA for the CDR3: TGTGCCAGCAGCCTCACTAGCGGGGGGCCATCCCGCACAGATACGCAGTATTTT. Translation gives CASSLTSGGPSRTDTQYF.

The rearrangement joins TRBV6-5 to TRBJ2-1, with TRBD2 matching 11 bases. Germline values: CDR1 MNHEY, CDR2 SVGAGI. V lost 5 bases and J lost 6; bases outside the gene matches: 6. The CDR3 consists of 15 residues. CDR3 region: CASSQTSGELNEQFF. CDR3 coding DNA: TGTGCCAGCAGTCAGACTAGCGGGGAACTCAATGAGCAGTTCTTC.

V usage is TRBV11-3 and J usage is TRBJ2-3; D is perhaps TRBD2 (5 bases). The V gene lost 3 bases and the J gene lost 6 bases, with 7 bases spanning the gap. The germline CDR1 and CDR2 sequences are SGHNT and YENEEA. The CDR3 length is 12 residues. CDR3: CASSFTGDTQYF. The CDR3 DNA reads as TGTGCCAGCAGCTTTACGGGGGATACGCAGTATTTT.

This chain uses TRBV7-3 with TRBJ1-1; no definite D call. CDR1 is SGHTA, CDR2 FQGTGA, per germline. V was pared by 3 bases and J by 1 base, with 6 bases between. CDR3 size: 13 residues. The CDR3 DNA sequence: TGTGCCAGCAGCTTGACCCAGAACACTGAAGCTTTCTTT. It encodes CASSLTQNTEAFF.

This clone was found once. The chain uses TRBV27 and TRBJ2-7; D possibly matches TRBD1 or TRBD2 (5 bases each). Trimming left V 1 base short and J 2 bases short, with 12 bases between. The germline CDR1 and CDR2 sequences are MNHEY and SMNVEV (reference sequence). This CDR3 region has 15 residues. CDR3 sequence (DNA): TGTGCCAGCAGTTTATTTGGGGGAGAGCCCTACGAGCAGTACTTC. Encoded protein: CASSLFGGEPYEQYF.

A note on this clone: The same CDR3 arises from other DNA sequences in this sample as well. The V and J genes are TRBV18 and TRBJ2-7; 7 bases align to TRBD1. The CDR3 totals 14 residues. Germline V gives CDR1 KGHSH, CDR2 LQKENI. The junction had 0 bases not matched to a gene; V was cut back by 1 base and J by 0 bases. CDR3 nucleotides: TGTGCCAGCTCACCACAGGGGGCCTCCTACGAGCAGTACTTC. Translated, it gives CASSPQGASYEQYF.

The J gene is TRBJ2-3, the V gene TRBV6-5, with TRBD2 identical over 13 bases. Germline trimming cut 6 bases from V and 8 bases from J; bases unmatched to any gene: 8. The CDR3 loop spans 15 amino acids. Germline loops: CDR1 MNHEY, CDR2 SVGAGI. The CDR3 spells CASSGGTSGKVTQYF. For the CDR3, the DNA is TGTGCCAGCAGCGGGGGGACTAGCGGGAAGGTTACGCAGTATTTT.

The chain is built from TRBV7-9 and TRBJ2-5; D gene ambiguous. The CDR3 is 15 residues long. The V end lost 5 bases, the J end lost 5 bases, and 18 bases lay between the germline ends. The germline gives CDR1 SEHNR, CDR2 FQNEAQ (reference sequence). CDR3 sequence reads: CASSPTPPTSETQYF. The CDR3, as DNA: TGTGCCAGCAGCCCGACACCCCCTACCTCGGAGACCCAGTACTTC.

This rearrangement joins TRBV2 to TRBJ1-5, with D maybe TRBD1 (6 bases). Germline CDR1 and CDR2: SNHLY and FYNNEI. This CDR3 comprises 14 residues. Deletions cut 5 bases from V and 3 bases from J, with 11 bases between. The CDR3 region has the DNA TGTGCCAGCAGTCCCGACAGGAACAATCAGCCCCAGCATTTT. It yields the protein CASSPDRNNQPQHF.

The rearrangement joins TRBV6-5 to TRBJ1-1, with D perhaps matching TRBD1 (5 bases). The ends were cut back, 3 bases at V and 5 bases at J, with 16 bases in the middle. The CDR3 is 15 amino acids. Germline loops: CDR1 MNHEY, CDR2 SVGAGI. CDR3 residues: CASSYLGPENTEAFF. CDR3 nucleotides: TGTGCCAGCAGTTATTTGGGACCGGAGAATACTGAAGCTTTCTTT.

This chain uses TRBV7-9 with TRBJ2-2; D unresolved. The CDR3 runs to 14 residues. V was clipped by 7 bases and J by 1 base, with 10 bases between them. Germline loops: CDR1 SEHNR, CDR2 FQNEAQ (reference sequence). CDR3 in DNA: TGTGCCAGCACTCGGGTCCAGAACACCGGGGAGCTGTTTTTT. Its translation: CASTRVQNTGELFF.

The V gene is TRBV14, the J gene TRBJ1-2; possibly TRBD1 for D (6 bases). Germline CDR1 reads SGHDN; CDR2 reads FVKESK. The CDR3 has 13 residues. V lost 2 bases to trimming and J lost 3 bases, with 7 bases between them. CDR3 nucleotide sequence: TGTGCCAGCAGCCAATCAGGGGACTATGGCTACACCTTC. It is translated as CASSQSGDYGYTF.

The chain's CDR3 is CASSIGTAYEQYF. The CDR3 DNA sequence: TGTGCCAGTAGTATCGGGACAGCCTACGAGCAGTACTTC. This rearrangement joins TRBV19 to TRBJ2-7; 7 bases agree with TRBD1. CDR1 is LNHDA and CDR2 is SQIVND in the germline V gene (reference sequence). This CDR3 comprises 13 residues. Trimming took 3 bases from V and 2 from J; bases not matched to a gene: 1.

The chain uses TRBV19 and TRBJ1-2; the D gene is possibly TRBD1 (5 bases). CDR3 size: 14 residues. The V end was cut by 6 bases, the J end by 5 bases, with 16 bases between. Germline-derived CDR1 and CDR2 are LNHDA and SQIVND (reference sequence). The CDR3 sequence is CASSPTGEEYGYTF. The CDR3 DNA reads as TGTGCCAGTAGCCCTACGGGGGAAGAGTATGGCTACACCTTC.

This sequence joins TRBV24-1 and TRBJ1-2; D gene ambiguous. Germline V gene lookup returns CDR1 KGHDR and CDR2 SFDVKD. The CDR3 is made up of 12 amino acids. V was cut by 2 bases and J by 4 bases, with 4 bases left in between. In nucleotides, the CDR3 is TGTGCCACCAGTGATTCAGCCTATGGCTACACCTTC. It yields the protein CATSDSAYGYTF.

This chain connects TRBV2 to TRBJ1-1, with D maybe TRBD1 (5 bases). CDR3 size: 14 residues. Trimming removed 6 bases from V and 3 bases from J, with 14 bases in between. Germline assignment: CDR1 SNHLY and CDR2 FYNNEI. For the CDR3, the DNA is TGTGCCAGCAGCCCCGGGAGGGACGACACTGAAGCTTTCTTT. Translation: CASSPGRDDTEAFF.

The chain combines TRBV5-1 with TRBJ2-7; 9 nucleotides align to TRBD2. CDR3 length: 17 amino acids. Losses at the gene ends were 4 bases for V and 1 base for J; bases not matched to a gene: 12. In germline, CDR1 is SGHRS, CDR2 YFSETQ. This CDR3 is CASSPGYPSGGSYEQYF. The CDR3 nucleotides are TGCGCCAGCAGCCCCGGTTACCCGAGCGGGGGGTCCTACGAGCAGTACTTC.

V is TRBV5-1 and J is TRBJ2-3; 14 bases line up with TRBD2. The V gene end was trimmed by 2 bases and the J gene end by 4 bases; junction bases not matched to a gene: 12. This CDR3 is built from 19 residues. The germline V gene encodes CDR1 SGHRS and CDR2 YFSETQ. The CDR3 loop reads CASSFGFRTSGGRSDTQYF. Written as DNA, the CDR3 is TGCGCCAGCAGCTTCGGTTTCAGGACTAGCGGGGGGCGGTCAGATACGCAGTATTTT.

The V and J genes are TRBV27 and TRBJ1-1; maybe TRBD1 (5 bases). Germline-derived CDR1 and CDR2 are MNHEY and SMNVEV (reference sequence). The CDR3 is made up of 14 amino acids. The V end lost 0 bases, the J end lost 4 bases, and 9 bases lay between the germline ends. For the CDR3, the DNA is TGTGCCAGCAGTTTATCAGGGGTGAGCACTGAAGCTTTCTTT. Translation: CASSLSGVSTEAFF.

V gene TRBV4-3 combines with J gene TRBJ2-7; D unclear. V was shortened by 1 base and J by 0 bases, with 7 bases between the two germline ends. CDR1 is LGHNA and CDR2 is YSLEER in the germline V gene. The CDR3 sequence is 14 residues long. CDR3 coding DNA: TGCGCCAGCAGCCAAGTTCCCAGCTCCTACGAGCAGTACTTC. It yields the protein CASSQVPSSYEQYF.

Here the CDR3 DNA reads TGTGCCAGCAGCGCTTCCGGGACAGGGGGTGAAAAACTGTTTTTT. Translating gives CASSASGTGGEKLFF. The V call is TRBV11-2, the J call TRBJ1-4; 11 nucleotides line up with TRBD1. The germline gives CDR1 SGHAT, CDR2 FQNNGV. Trimming took 5 bases from V and 7 from J; bases not matched to a gene: 6. This CDR3 comprises 15 residues.